The 16 T cell receptor beta chains presented below share a single source sample, sequenced in a study of high-grade serous ovarian cancer treatment subgroups. Data came from immunoSEQ multiplex PCR; TCRdb stores just in-frame clones and leaves some out. This sample has about 12,000 clones; roughly 85% occur once, and the top ten carry around 2.7%. The tumor samples were collected prior to definitive surgery or chemotherapy. Sequenced material: tumor tissue. These receptors came from a human donor with high-grade serous ovarian cancer.

CDR3 DNA sequence: TGCGCCAGCAGCCAAACGACCAAGGGAAAAAGACAGGGGTTGAATGAAAAACTGTTTTTT. Translating it yields CASSQTTKGKRQGLNEKLFF. The V call is TRBV5-1, the J call TRBJ1-4; 8 positions agree with TRBD1. CDR3 length: 20 residues. V shed 4 bases and J 5 bases; nucleotides not matched to a gene: 22. Germline V gene lookup returns CDR1 SGHRS and CDR2 YFSETQ.

The V gene is TRBV5-1, the J gene TRBJ2-5; 8 bases align to TRBD1. CDR1 and CDR2 (germline): SGHRS, YFSETQ. The CDR3 is 16 residues long. V lost 4 bases, J lost 0 bases, and 8 bases stayed unmatched. CDR3 bases: TGCGCCAGCAGCCTCCCGACAGGGGATCACCAAGAGACCCAGTACTTC. It encodes CASSLPTGDHQETQYF.

This chain connects TRBV11-2 to TRBJ1-5; possible D gene TRBD1, 6 bases. The length of the CDR3 is 15 residues. V lost 0 bases and J lost 5, with 11 bases in between. Germline CDR1 SGHAT, CDR2 FQNNGV. CDR3 amino acids: CASSLDAGGYQPQHF. CDR3 bases: TGTGCCAGCAGCTTAGACGCGGGGGGCTATCAGCCCCAGCATTTT.

The chain couples TRBV5-1 to TRBJ1-2, with D maybe TRBD1 (5 bases). Germline V gene data show CDR1 as SGHRS and CDR2 as YFSETQ. The CDR3 totals 13 residues. V lost 0 bases, J lost 3 bases, and 6 bases lay in between. The CDR3 DNA sequence: TGCGCCAGCAGCTTGGTAGGGGACTATGGCTACACCTTC. Protein sequence: CASSLVGDYGYTF.

The gene calls are TRBV30 and TRBJ1-5; the D is unclear. CDR3 length: 13 amino acids. Trimming pared 2 bases from V and 5 bases from J, leaving 10 bases between. Per the germline V gene, CDR1 is GTSNPN and CDR2 is SVGIG (reference sequence). The CDR3 region is CAWSLTGDQPQHF. The CDR3, as DNA: TGTGCCTGGAGTTTAACCGGAGATCAGCCCCAGCATTTT.

This clone occurred once. The V and J genes are TRBV11-2 and TRBJ2-7, with 7 bases matching TRBD1. The V and J ends lost 4 bases and 3 bases, in that order; junction bases with no gene match: 6. Germline CDR1 is SGHAT and CDR2 is FQNNGV. CDR3 size: 14 residues. In DNA form, the CDR3 reads TGTGCCAGCAGCTATACCCAGGGGGTCTACGAGCAGTACTTC. This gives the protein CASSYTQGVYEQYF.

In its sample, this clone was seen a few times. This chain uses TRBV2 with TRBJ1-1, with D uncertain. The CDR3 extends over 11 amino acids. V gave up 6 bases and J gave up 2 bases, with 4 bases separating them. Germline values: CDR1 SNHLY, CDR2 FYNNEI. CDR3 in DNA: TGTGCCAGCAGCCCAAACACTGAAGCTTTCTTT. This codes for CASSPNTEAFF.

The CDR3 region is CASSWDREQQPQHF. In nucleotides, the CDR3 is TGTGCCAGCAGTTGGGACAGGGAACAACAGCCCCAGCATTTT. The chain combines TRBV6-5 with TRBJ1-5; TRBD1 aligns across 9 bases. The germline V gene encodes CDR1 MNHEY and CDR2 SVGAGI. The ends lost 4 bases at V and 7 bases at J; junction bases unmatched: 5. The CDR3 length is 14 residues.

The chain recombines TRBV4-2 with TRBJ1-5; a possible D gene is TRBD1 (5 bases). The CDR3 spans 14 residues. Between the trimmed V and J ends, which lost 5 bases and 2 bases, there was a span of 10 bases. Germline V gene data show CDR1 as LGHNA and CDR2 as YNFKEQ. CDR3: CASSYRDGNQPQHF. CDR3 nucleotides: TGTGCCAGCAGCTATCGGGACGGCAATCAGCCCCAGCATTTT.

The chain is built from TRBV9 and TRBJ2-3; D possibly corresponds to TRBD1 (6 bases). Germline assignment: CDR1 SGDLS and CDR2 YYNGEE. Trimming pared 0 bases from V and 2 bases from J, leaving 10 bases between. This CDR3 has 15 amino acids. CDR3 nucleotides: TGTGCCAGCAGCGTAGGACAGGACCACACAGATACGCAGTATTTT. Its translation is CASSVGQDHTDTQYF.

The chain links TRBV27 to TRBJ1-6, with D possibly being TRBD1 (5 bases). V lost 2 bases and J lost 5, with 10 bases in between. The V gene's germline CDR1 is MNHEY and CDR2 SMNVEV (reference sequence). The CDR3 runs 15 residues. Here the CDR3 reads CASSLRQRNNSPLHF. Written as DNA, the CDR3 is TGTGCCAGCAGTTTACGACAGCGAAATAATTCACCCCTCCACTTT.

V gene TRBV7-2 combines with J gene TRBJ1-4, with D unclear. This CDR3 contains 12 residues. Germline CDR1 and CDR2: SGHTA and FQGNSA. The V and J ends lost 5 bases and 3 bases respectively, with 4 bases between them. The DNA for the CDR3 is TGTGCCAGCAGCAAACCTAATGAAAAACTGTTTTTT. Amino acid sequence: CASSKPNEKLFF.

This sequence joins TRBV27 and TRBJ1-2; 10 bases map to TRBD1. The CDR3 sequence is 13 residues long. The ends lost 6 bases at V and 7 bases at J; junction bases unmatched: 5. Germline CDR1 reads MNHEY; CDR2 reads SMNVEV (reference sequence). The CDR3, as DNA: TGTGCCAGCAGAAATGGACAGGGGGGTGGCTACACCTTC. Protein: CASRNGQGGGYTF.

V usage is TRBV5-5 and J usage is TRBJ1-4; D is unclear. CDR1 and CDR2 (germline): SGHKS, YYEKEE (reference sequence). CDR3 length: 16 residues. V was pared by 0 bases and J by 0 bases, with 9 bases between. The CDR3 nucleotides are TGTGCCAGCAGCTTGGGAATAGGAGCAACTAATGAAAAACTGTTTTTT. Encoded protein: CASSLGIGATNEKLFF.

This clone has only a few counts. The chain carries TRBV5-1 and TRBJ1-2, with 8 nucleotides matching TRBD1. Germline trimming cut 5 bases from V and 5 bases from J; bases unmatched to any gene: 8. Germline CDR1 is SGHRS and CDR2 is YFSETQ. This CDR3 is built from 14 residues. The CDR3 nucleotides read TGCGCCAGCAGTAATCTCGACAGGGGTTATGGCTACACCTTC. This codes for CASSNLDRGYGYTF.

With respect to this clone: One end of the junction varies from germline; a read error may be responsible. The rearrangement uses TRBV7-3 and TRBJ2-1; tentative D call: TRBD1 (6 bases). CDR1 and CDR2 (germline): SGHTA, FQGTGA. There are 15 residues in the CDR3. CDR3 sequence reads: CANSTGSGNYNEQFF. As DNA, the CDR3 is TGTGCCAACAGCACAGGGTCGGGGAACTACAATGAGCAGTTCTTC.